Here is one TCR beta chain with its context. Its specificity is unknown. This specimen belongs to a study of cytomegalovirus exposure and HLA in healthy donors. Overall study findings and caveats: Using the classifier, cytomegalovirus status was reportedly diagnosed with high specificity and sensitivity. Among the CMV-associated chains, a few were confirmed in vitro as specific for CMV antigens. Some TCR beta chains (more than 150 of them) were listed as cytomegalovirus-associated. Subsequent analysis found a tendency for first-cohort TCR clusters to co-occur within the 95 to 150 validation repertoires.

Profiled with immunoSEQ multiplex PCR; TCRdb holds only in-frame clones, not every one. The top ten hold approximately 1.2% of the sample, which has some 350,000 clones, roughly 87% seen once. J was trimmed by 7 bases and V by 0 bases; bases with no gene match: 9. The length of the CDR3 is 16 residues. Per the germline V gene, CDR1 is SGHRS and CDR2 is YFSETQ. The gene calls are TRBV5-1 and TRBJ2-5, with 10 bases that match TRBD1. Sequences were obtained from PBMCs. The sequence was collected from a woman between 25 and 40 years old in good health and CMV-seropositive. In DNA, the CDR3 is TGCGCCAGCAGCTTGGCCGCGGGGACAGGGGAGGGGACCCAGTACTTC. It yields the protein CASSLAAGTGEGTQYF.